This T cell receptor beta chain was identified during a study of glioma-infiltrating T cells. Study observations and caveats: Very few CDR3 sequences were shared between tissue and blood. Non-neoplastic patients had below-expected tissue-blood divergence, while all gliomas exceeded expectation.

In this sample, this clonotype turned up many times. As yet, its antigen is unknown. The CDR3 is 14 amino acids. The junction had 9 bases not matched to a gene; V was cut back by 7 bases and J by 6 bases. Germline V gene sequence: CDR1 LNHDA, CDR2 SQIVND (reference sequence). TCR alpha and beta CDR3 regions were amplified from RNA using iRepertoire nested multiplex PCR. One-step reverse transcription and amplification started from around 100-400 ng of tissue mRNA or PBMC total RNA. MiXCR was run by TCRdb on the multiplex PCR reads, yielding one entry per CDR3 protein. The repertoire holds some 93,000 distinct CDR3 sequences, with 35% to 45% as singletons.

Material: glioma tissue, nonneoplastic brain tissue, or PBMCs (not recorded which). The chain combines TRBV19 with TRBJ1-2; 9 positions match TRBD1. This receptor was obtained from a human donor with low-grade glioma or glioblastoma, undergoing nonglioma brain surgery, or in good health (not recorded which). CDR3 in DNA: TGTGCCAGTAAAAAAAGGACAGGGGACAATGGCTACACCTTC. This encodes CASKKRTGDNGYTF.